This T cell receptor beta chain emerged from a study of human T cells and chemical hapten exposure. Time point indicated: patch test 2, 6 weeks after DPC sensitization. Treatment described: therapeutic diphenylcyclopropenone sensitization with weekly scalp DPC. In the original workflow: Sample TCR totals centred on a median of approximately 100,000, ranging about 23,224 to 690,600. TCRdb reprocessed the RACE reads with MiXCR, giving one entry per CDR3 protein. These V and J calls derive from TCRdb rather than the authors' analysis. The repertoire holds roughly 50,000 distinct CDR3 sequences, with just under 10% as singletons. The length of the CDR3 is 15 residues. V was clipped by 5 bases and J by 6 bases, with 21 bases between them. From germline, CDR1 is SGHDT and CDR2 YYEEEE.

Sample: whole blood, taken in connection with sensitization to the hapten diphenylcyclopropenone (DPC). The V call is TRBV5-6, the J call TRBJ2-7; perhaps TRBD2 as D (6 bases). The receptor was derived from a woman aged 45-60 years with alopecia areata. Some clones in this sample may be carry-over from other donors' samples. CDR3 in amino acids: CASRYHRDSRGEQYF. The CDR3 nucleotides are TGTGCCAGCAGGTACCACCGGGACTCCCGAGGCGAGCAGTACTTC.